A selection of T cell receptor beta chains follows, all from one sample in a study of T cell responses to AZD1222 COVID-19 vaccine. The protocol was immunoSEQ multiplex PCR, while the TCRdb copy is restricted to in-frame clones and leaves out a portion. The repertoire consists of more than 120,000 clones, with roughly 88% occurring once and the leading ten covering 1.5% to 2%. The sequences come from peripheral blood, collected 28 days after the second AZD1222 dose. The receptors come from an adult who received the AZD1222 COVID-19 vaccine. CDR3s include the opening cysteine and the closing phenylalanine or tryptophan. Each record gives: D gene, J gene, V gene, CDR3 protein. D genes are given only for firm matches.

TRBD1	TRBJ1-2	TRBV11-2	CASSAFTGGPYGYTF
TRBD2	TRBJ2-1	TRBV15	CATSIRREGYNEQFF
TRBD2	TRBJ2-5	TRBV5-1	CASSLAGGASETQYF
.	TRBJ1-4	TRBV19	CASAQQVNEKLFF
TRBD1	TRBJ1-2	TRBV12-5	CASGPGTGEDYGYTF
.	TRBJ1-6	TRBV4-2	CASSQGTVDNSPLHF
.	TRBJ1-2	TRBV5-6	CASSLYPGSFNGYTF
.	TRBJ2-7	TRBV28	CASSSPNAHEQYF
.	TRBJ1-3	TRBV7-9	CASSLERAGSGNTIYF
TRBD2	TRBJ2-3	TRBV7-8	CASRPTLAVLTDTQYF
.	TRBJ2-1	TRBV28	CASRQAPVNEQFF
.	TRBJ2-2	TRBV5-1	CASSGTVDGELFF
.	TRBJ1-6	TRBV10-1	CASSGGNSPLHF
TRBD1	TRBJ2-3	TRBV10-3	CAMTGGAPSSTDTQYF
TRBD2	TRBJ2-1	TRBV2	CATRGLETSNEQFF
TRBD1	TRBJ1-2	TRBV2	CASEMDRGYYGYTF
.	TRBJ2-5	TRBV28	CASSPSRLLKETQYF
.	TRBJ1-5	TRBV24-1	CATSDPDTPSAQHF
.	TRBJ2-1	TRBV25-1	CASSATGDEQFF
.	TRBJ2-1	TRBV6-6	CASRGEGAYNEQFF
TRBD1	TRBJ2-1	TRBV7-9	CASSLEWDRTYNEQFF
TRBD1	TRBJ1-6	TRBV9	CASSPRDRNDSPLHF
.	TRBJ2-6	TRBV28	CASSLRTAGANVLTF
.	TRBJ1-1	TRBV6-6	CASSYSTGSGTEAFF
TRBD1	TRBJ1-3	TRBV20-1	CSASPTGQGNTIYF
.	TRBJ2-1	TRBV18	CASSMERVGLNEQFF
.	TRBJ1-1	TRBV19	CASKDAANTEAFF
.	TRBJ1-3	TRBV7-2	CASSLMGQGTSGNTIYF
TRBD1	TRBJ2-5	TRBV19	CASSMTGKETQYF
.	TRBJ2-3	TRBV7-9	CASSLGTDTQYF
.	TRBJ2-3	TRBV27	CASSSSKFLAATDTQYF
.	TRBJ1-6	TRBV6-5	CASSTSPGVSSPLHF